These T cell receptor beta chains were read from a single sample in a study of blood T cell repertoires in COVID-19. Using immunoSEQ multiplex PCR, the repertoire was profiled, and TCRdb retains in-frame clones only, with some absent. This table has about 150,000 clones, around nine tenths appearing once. Source material: peripheral blood. These receptors came from a human donor in a cohort sampled during active COVID-19. The CDR3 runs from the conserved cysteine through the conserved F or W. Fields, in order: D gene, J gene, V gene, clone size, CDR3 protein, CDR3 DNA. D genes are given only for firm matches. A clone size is listed for some rows: how often the clone was seen (once, few, many), or a class if it is expanded.

>TRBD2|TRBJ2-5|TRBV10-3|once
CAISDNPGGPETQYF
TGTGCCATCAGTGACAACCCGGGGGGGCCGGAGACCCAGTACTTC
>TRBD1|TRBJ2-7|TRBV2|NA
CASSPTPGQGPYEQYF
TGTGCCAGCAGCCCAACCCCGGGACAGGGGCCCTACGAGCAGTACTTC
>NA|TRBJ2-7|TRBV12-3/TRBV12-4|medium-sized
CASSPRYEQYF
TGTGCCAGCAGCCCCAGGTACGAGCAGTACTTC
>NA|TRBJ2-5|TRBV12-3/TRBV12-4|NA
CASSFVEGTQYF
TGTGCCAGCAGTTTTGTGGAGGGGACCCAGTACTTC
>TRBD1|TRBJ1-4|TRBV28|NA
CASSVTGTGLRKLFF
TGTGCCAGCAGTGTAACCGGGACAGGGCTTCGAAAACTGTTTTTT
>NA|TRBJ1-5|TRBV3-1/TRBV3-2|NA
CASSREFGNQPQHF
TGTGCCAGCAGCCGGGAGTTCGGCAATCAGCCCCAGCATTTT
>TRBD1|TRBJ1-5|TRBV5-5|once
CASSPIRGSNQPQHF
TGTGCCAGCAGCCCAATCAGGGGGAGCAATCAGCCCCAGCATTTT
>TRBD2|TRBJ2-7|TRBV27|NA
CASSSSGSAYEQYF
TGTGCCAGCAGTTCTAGCGGGAGCGCCTACGAGCAGTACTTC
>NA|TRBJ1-5|TRBV4-3|NA
CASSPGAGGNQPQHF
TGCGCCAGCAGCCCAGGGGCAGGGGGCAATCAGCCCCAGCATTTT
>NA|TRBJ1-2|TRBV15|few
CATSRVASRGYTF
TGTGCCACCAGCAGAGTGGCTAGTAGGGGCTACACCTTC
>NA|TRBJ1-1|TRBV24-1|few
CATSGAGRTEAFF
TGTGCCACCAGTGGGGCAGGGAGGACTGAAGCTTTCTTT
>TRBD1|TRBJ2-4|TRBV29-1|NA
CSVEGDRGNIQYF
TGCAGCGTTGAGGGGGACAGGGGAAACATTCAGTACTTC
>TRBD1|TRBJ1-6|TRBV30|NA
CAWSEGQDNSPLHF
TGTGCCTGGAGTGAGGGACAGGATAATTCACCCCTCCACTTT
>TRBD2|TRBJ2-3|TRBV9|NA
CASSVGTSGNPDTQYF
TGTGCCAGCAGCGTTGGGACTAGCGGGAACCCAGATACGCAGTATTTT